This record looks at one TCR beta chain sequence and its context. Its specificity is not known. The source of the sample is a study of T cell repertoires in cytomegalovirus infection. About the study: Indications came from public TCR beta signatures; they pointed to CMV infection and to a matching HLA type. The study's findings and limits: The ex vivo response showed dominance by HLA-C-restricted CMV-specific TCR beta clonotypes.

TCRdb analysed the reads with MiXCR anew, one entry per CDR3 protein. Of approximately 110,000 distinct CDR3 sequences listed, over 25% are singletons. Sequencing used CD8+ T cells from cultured PBMCs, obtained from culture after CMV antigen stimulation. This clonotype was obtained from a human donor in good health (CMV status not recorded). Some clones in this sample may be carry-over from other donors' samples.

The CDR3 here is CASNGPGAYEQYF. Here the CDR3 DNA reads TGTGCCAGCAATGGACCAGGGGCCTACGAGCAGTACTTC. The chain carries TRBV11-2 and TRBJ2-7; a weak D match, TRBD1 (6 bases). Trimming shortened V by 7 bases and J by 2 bases, and 12 bases separated the two germline ends. This CDR3 has 13 amino acids. In germline, CDR1 is SGHAT, CDR2 FQNNGV.